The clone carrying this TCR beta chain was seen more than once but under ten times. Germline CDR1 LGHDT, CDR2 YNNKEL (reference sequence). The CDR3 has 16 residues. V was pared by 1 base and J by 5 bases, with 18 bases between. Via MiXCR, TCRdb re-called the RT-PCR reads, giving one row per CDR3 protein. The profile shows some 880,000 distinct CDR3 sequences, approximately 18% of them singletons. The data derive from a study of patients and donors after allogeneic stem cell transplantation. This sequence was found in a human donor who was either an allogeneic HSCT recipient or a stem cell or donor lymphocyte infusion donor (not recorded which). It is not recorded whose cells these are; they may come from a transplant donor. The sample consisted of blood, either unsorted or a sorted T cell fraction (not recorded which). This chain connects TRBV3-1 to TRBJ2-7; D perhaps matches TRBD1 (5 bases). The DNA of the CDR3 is TGTGCCAGCAGCCAAGTCCTGGGTCAGGGTCTCAACGAGCAGTACTTC. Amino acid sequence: CASSQVLGQGLNEQYF.